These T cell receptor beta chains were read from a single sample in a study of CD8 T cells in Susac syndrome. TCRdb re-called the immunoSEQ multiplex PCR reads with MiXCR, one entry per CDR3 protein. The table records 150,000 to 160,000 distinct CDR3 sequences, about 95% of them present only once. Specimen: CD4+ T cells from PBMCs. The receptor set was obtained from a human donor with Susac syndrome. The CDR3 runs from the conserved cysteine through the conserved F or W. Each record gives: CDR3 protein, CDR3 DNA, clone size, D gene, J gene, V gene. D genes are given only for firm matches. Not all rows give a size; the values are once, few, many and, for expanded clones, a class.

CASSQGGPTSNQPQHF TGCGCCAGCAGCCAAGGAGGGCCCACTAGCAATCAGCCCCAGCATTTT once . TRBJ1-5 TRBV4-3
CASSLVLPGNEQFF TGTGCCAGCAGCTTAGTACTCCCGGGCAATGAGCAGTTCTTC . . TRBJ2-1 TRBV7-9
CASSLGGPRGSEQFF TGTGCCAGCAGCTTAGGAGGACCGCGGGGGAGTGAGCAGTTCTTC . TRBD2 TRBJ2-1 TRBV7-2
CASSEGTSVSGELFF TGTGCCAGCAGCGAGGGGACTAGCGTATCCGGGGAGCTGTTTTTT . TRBD2 TRBJ2-2 TRBV9
CASSPAPIGGENGYTF TGCGCCAGCAGCCCGGCCCCAATAGGGGGTGAGAATGGCTACACCTTC . . TRBJ1-2 TRBV5-1
CSASYSGYNEQFF TGCAGTGCTAGTTATTCAGGTTACAATGAGCAGTTCTTC . . TRBJ2-1 TRBV20-1
CASSITILTGELFF TGCGCCAGCAGCATTACAATTTTGACCGGGGAGCTGTTTTTT . . TRBJ2-2 TRBV5-1
CSVNPGPGTQYF TGCAGCGTCAATCCGGGCCCAGGAACCCAGTACTTC . . TRBJ2-5 TRBV29-1
CASRRTSGIADTQYF TGCGCCAGCAGAAGGACTAGTGGGATTGCGGATACGCAGTATTTT . TRBD2 TRBJ2-3 TRBV5-1
CASSEYRTGSYNEQFF TGTGCCAGCAGTGAATATCGGACAGGTTCCTACAATGAGCAGTTCTTC . TRBD1 TRBJ2-1 TRBV25-1
CASSRPGTNYGYTF TGTGCCAGCAGCCGCCCCGGAACTAACTATGGCTACACCTTC . . TRBJ1-2 TRBV3-1
CSPSLGRGSEAFF TGCAGCCCCTCTCTGGGACGAGGAAGTGAAGCTTTCTTT . . TRBJ1-1 TRBV29-1
CASSFYGTGFSHPQHF TGTGCCAGCAGTTTTTACGGGACAGGGTTCTCCCATCCCCAGCATTTT . TRBD1 TRBJ1-5 TRBV27
CSAREEGTGKVTEAFF TGCAGTGCTAGAGAGGAGGGGACAGGGAAGGTGACTGAAGCTTTCTTT . TRBD1 TRBJ1-1 TRBV20-1
CASSGLAGVEETQYF TGTGCCAGCAGTGGGCTAGCGGGGGTTGAAGAGACCCAGTACTTC . TRBD2 TRBJ2-5 TRBV25-1
CASSQEERVSAYGYTF TGCGCCAGCAGCCAAGAGGAGAGGGTATCGGCCTATGGCTACACCTTC . . TRBJ1-2 TRBV4-3
CASSHAGPTPYEQYF TGCGCCAGCAGCCACGCCGGGCCAACGCCCTACGAGCAGTACTTC . . TRBJ2-7 TRBV4-1
CSVRHNTEAFF TGCAGCGTTAGACACAACACTGAAGCTTTCTTT . . TRBJ1-1 TRBV29-1
CASSSPGDRSSYEQYF TGTGCCAGTAGTTCCCCCGGGGACAGGTCCTCCTACGAGCAGTACTTC . TRBD1 TRBJ2-7 TRBV19
CASSQIQGPNTEAFF TGTGCCAGCAGCCAGATACAGGGCCCGAACACTGAAGCTTTCTTT once . TRBJ1-1 TRBV5-6
CASRGGTTYGYTF TGTGCCAGCAGAGGCGGGACTACCTATGGCTACACCTTC . . TRBJ1-2 TRBV25-1
CSAATSTDTQYF TGCAGTGCAGCTACTAGCACAGATACGCAGTATTTT once . TRBJ2-3 TRBV20-1
CASGGQGPGYTF TGTGCCAGCGGGGGACAGGGTCCTGGCTACACCTTC . TRBD1 TRBJ1-2 TRBV12-3/TRBV12-4
CASSENRGKADTQYF TGTGCCAGCAGTGAAAACAGGGGGAAGGCAGATACGCAGTATTTT . TRBD1 TRBJ2-3 TRBV2
CASSPSGAGGYEQYF TGTGCCAGCAGCCCTAGTGGGGCAGGGGGTTACGAGCAGTACTTC . TRBD1 TRBJ2-7 TRBV3-1
CASSLDPNQPQHF TGTGCCAGCAGCTTAGACCCCAATCAGCCCCAGCATTTT few . TRBJ1-5 TRBV5-1
CSAWTGDDQPQHF TGCAGCGCCTGGACAGGGGATGATCAGCCCCAGCATTTT . TRBD1 TRBJ1-5 TRBV29-1
CSAAGYSGQPQHF TGCAGTGCAGCGGGATACTCGGGGCAGCCCCAGCATTTT . . TRBJ1-5 TRBV20-1
CASSYGRDSYEQYF TGTGCCAGCAGTTACGGGAGGGACTCCTACGAGCAGTACTTC . TRBD2 TRBJ2-7 TRBV6-2/TRBV6-3
CASTNPTDTQYF TGTGCCAGCACCAATCCCACAGATACGCAGTATTTT . . TRBJ2-3 TRBV6-2/TRBV6-3
CASGKGARETQYF TGTGCCAGTGGAAAAGGGGCGCGAGAGACCCAGTACTTC . . TRBJ2-5 TRBV11-1
CSATPRGRNEAFF TGCAGTGCTACTCCAAGGGGAAGGAATGAAGCTTTCTTT . . TRBJ1-1 TRBV20-1
CATRRWAPGSQETQYF TGTGCCACCCGGCGGTGGGCTCCCGGGTCACAAGAGACCCAGTACTTC . . TRBJ2-5 TRBV24-1
CASTYDRPSQETQYF TGCGCCAGCACATACGACAGACCTTCTCAAGAGACCCAGTACTTC . . TRBJ2-5 TRBV5-1
CSARAPGGVLTDTQYF TGCAGTGCTAGAGCTCCGGGTGGGGTCCTCACAGATACGCAGTATTTT once . TRBJ2-3 TRBV20-1
CAISGRGAKAADTQYF TGTGCCATCAGTGGACGTGGGGCAAAGGCCGCAGATACGCAGTATTTT . . TRBJ2-3 TRBV10-3
CSAGQPNQPQHF TGCAGTGCCGGACAACCCAATCAGCCCCAGCATTTT few . TRBJ1-5 TRBV29-1
CASSLVTPETQYF TGTGCCAGCAGCTTAGTTACCCCGGAGACCCAGTACTTC . . TRBJ2-5 TRBV7-2
CATSRETGATGYTF TGTGCCACCAGCAGAGAGACAGGGGCAACTGGCTACACCTTC . TRBD1 TRBJ1-2 TRBV15
CASSSPPTANYGYTF TGTGCCAGCAGCTCCCCCCCGACAGCTAACTATGGCTACACCTTC . . TRBJ1-2 TRBV7-2
CASSDSNGESTEAFF TGTGCCAGCAGTGACTCCAATGGGGAAAGCACTGAAGCTTTCTTT . . TRBJ1-1 TRBV2